The next 27 T cell receptor beta chains were all read from a single sample in a study of T cells in Graves' hyperthyroidism and ophthalmopathy. The TCR beta CDR3 regions underwent amplification using RNA transcripts as the source. First-round RT-PCR of the TCR CDR3 relied on the HTBI primer set. TCRdb analysed the multiplex PCR reads with MiXCR anew, one entry per CDR3 protein. The table records 700,000 or so distinct CDR3 sequences, about 14% of them present only once. Sequencing was done on a sample of blood. The receptors were sampled from a woman aged 45-59 years with Graves' ophthalmopathy.

In this sample, this clonotype turned up many times. V and J are TRBV20-1 and TRBJ2-7, with 14 bases that match TRBD2. This CDR3 spans 15 amino acids. V gave up 3 bases and J gave up 3 bases; unmatched junction bases: 4. Germline V gene data show CDR1 as DFQATT and CDR2 as SNEGSKA (reference sequence). CDR3 amino acids: CSASRTSGRIYEQYF. The DNA of the CDR3 is TGCAGTGCTAGCAGGACTAGCGGGAGGATCTACGAGCAGTACTTC.

This clonotype was picked up many times. The V gene is TRBV13, the J gene TRBJ2-7, with a possible D match to TRBD1 (5 bases). The germline V and J ends were trimmed by 4 bases and 3 bases, with 13 bases remaining between them. CDR3 length: 14 amino acids. Germline CDR1 is PRHDT and CDR2 is FYEKMQ (reference sequence). CDR3 amino acids: CASSSPDSRYEQYF. The CDR3 bases are TGTGCCAGCAGCTCGCCAGACAGCCGCTACGAGCAGTACTTC.

In this sample, this clonotype turned up a few times. V usage is TRBV6-2 or TRBV6-3 and J usage is TRBJ1-1; the D gene is possibly TRBD1 (5 bases). The CDR3 is 14 residues long. Trimming shortened V by 7 bases and J by 1 base, and 13 bases separated the two germline ends. From germline, CDR1 is MNHEY and CDR2 SVGEGT. CDR3 loop: CASTLRGANTEAFF. CDR3 DNA sequence: TGTGCCAGCACCTTACGTGGGGCGAACACTGAAGCTTTCTTT.

The sample holds many counts of this clonotype. V usage is TRBV5-1 and J usage is TRBJ2-7; perhaps D is TRBD1 or TRBD2 (6 bases each). CDR3 size: 13 residues. CDR1 SGHRS and CDR2 YFSETQ come from the germline V gene. V gave up 3 bases and J gave up 3 bases, with 10 bases separating them. CDR3 region: CASSWGADYEQYF. CDR3 coding DNA: TGCGCCAGCAGCTGGGGGGCGGACTACGAGCAGTACTTC.

This clonotype has a handful of counts. The genes are TRBV5-6 and TRBJ1-5; 10 positions match TRBD1. This CDR3 region has 15 residues. Germline trimming cut 4 bases from V and 5 bases from J; bases unmatched to any gene: 6. Germline CDR1 and CDR2: SGHDT and YYEEEE. CDR3 sequence reads: CASSRGQGTYQPQHF. The CDR3 coding sequence is TGTGCCAGCAGCCGGGGACAGGGGACCTATCAGCCCCAGCATTTT.

This sequence joins TRBV12-3 or TRBV12-4 and TRBJ2-1, with TRBD1 matching over 8 bases. With 6 bases clipped from V and 10 bases from J, the junction kept 5 bases outside the gene matches. The length of the CDR3 is 12 residues. In DNA, the CDR3 is TGTGCCAGCAGGGTGACAGGGGACGAGCAGTTCTTC. Its protein is CASRVTGDEQFF.

This clonotype was counted a few times. CDR3 bases: TGCGCCAGCGGACGGCCCGGGGAGCTGTTTTTT. This codes for CASGRPGELFF. The chain uses TRBV5-1 and TRBJ2-2; D gene unclear. In germline, CDR1 is SGHRS, CDR2 YFSETQ. With 7 bases removed from V and 6 bases from J, the gap between germline ends came to 7 bases. The CDR3 has 11 amino acids.

This clonotype was seen ten or more times. The V gene is TRBV6-1, the J gene TRBJ2-7; TRBD2 matches 7 bases. The germline CDR1 and CDR2 sequences are MNHNS and SASEGT. V shed 6 bases and J 2 bases; nucleotides not matched to a gene: 7. The CDR3 is made up of 14 amino acids. CDR3 nucleotide sequence: TGTGCCAGCAGAAAGCGGGACCCTACCTACGAGCAGTACTTC. This codes for CASRKRDPTYEQYF.

J is TRBJ1-1 and V is TRBV7-9; the D gene is possibly TRBD1 (6 bases). V lost 5 bases, J lost 12 bases, and 19 bases lay in between. Germline CDR1 SEHNR, CDR2 FQNEAQ (reference sequence). This CDR3 is built from 13 residues. The CDR3 DNA follows: TGTGCCAGCAGCCAGTTCGGGGCAGGGGTACCTTTCTTT. It is translated as CASSQFGAGVPFF.

This clonotype was picked up a small number of times. The V call is TRBV28, the J call TRBJ2-5; the match to TRBD2 covers 9 bases. The CDR3 sequence is 17 residues long. The germline V gene encodes CDR1 MDHEN and CDR2 SYDVKM. The junction had 13 bases not matched to a gene; V was cut back by 6 bases and J by 2 bases. CDR3 sequence reads: CASSQEGGRAGQETQYF. DNA for the CDR3: TGTGCCAGCAGCCAAGAAGGCGGGAGGGCCGGGCAAGAGACCCAGTACTTC.

In this sample, this clonotype turned up a few times. The chain employs TRBV19 and TRBJ1-1; the D gene is possibly TRBD1 (6 bases). The CDR3 covers 15 residues. CDR1 is LNHDA and CDR2 is SQIVND in the germline V gene (reference sequence). The germline V and J ends were trimmed by 4 bases and 0 bases, with 12 bases remaining between them. CDR3 bases: TGTGCCAGTAGTACTGAAGGACAGATGAACACTGAAGCTTTCTTT. It codes for CASSTEGQMNTEAFF.

The V and J genes are TRBV29-1 and TRBJ2-1, with D unclear. This CDR3 is built from 15 residues. In germline, CDR1 is SQVTM, CDR2 ANQGSEA. Trimming removed 3 bases from V and 0 bases from J, with 12 bases in between. CDR3 sequence (DNA): TGCAGCGTTGAGGGCTCCCTGGGCTCCTACAATGAGCAGTTCTTC. It encodes CSVEGSLGSYNEQFF.

The V call is TRBV20-1, the J call TRBJ2-1; 8 nucleotides align to TRBD2. The CDR3 extends over 13 amino acids. Germline V gene data show CDR1 as DFQATT and CDR2 as SNEGSKA (reference sequence). CDR3 protein: CSPAGGDLRGQFF. CDR3 bases: TGCAGCCCGGCGGGAGGAGATTTAAGGGGGCAGTTCTTC.

This clonotype was found a few times. V usage is TRBV12-3 or TRBV12-4 and J usage is TRBJ2-2; 9 bases map to TRBD2. CDR3 length equals 15 residues. Trimming at V came to 3 bases and at J to 6 bases, leaving 5 bases not matched to a gene. CDR3 sequence: CASSFSGSRAGELFF. The CDR3 bases are TGTGCCAGCAGTTTTAGCGGGAGTCGGGCCGGGGAGCTGTTTTTT.

The chain combines TRBV7-8 with TRBJ2-7, with D perhaps TRBD2 (6 bases). Trimming pared 4 bases from V and 2 bases from J, leaving 9 bases between. The CDR3 length is 13 residues. Germline V CDR1 and CDR2: SGHVS, FQNEAQ. CDR3 region: CASSWGGTYEQYF. DNA for the CDR3: TGTGCCAGCAGCTGGGGCGGGACCTACGAGCAGTACTTC. The full variable domain, with the rest looked up from reference TRBV7-8 and TRBJ2-7, is GAGVSQSPRYKVAKRGQDVALRCDPISGHVSLFWYQQALGQGPEFLTYFQNEAQLDKSGLPSDRFFAERPEGSVSTLKIQRTQQEDSAVYLCASSWGGTYEQYFGPGTRLTVT.

J is TRBJ2-7 and V is TRBV10-3, with 8 bases lining up with TRBD1. The CDR3 has 15 amino acids. J was trimmed by 2 bases and V by 2 bases; bases with no gene match: 5. Germline V gene lookup returns CDR1 ENHRY and CDR2 SYGVKD. The CDR3 sequence: CAISETPGQAYEQYF. CDR3 nucleotide sequence: TGTGCCATCAGTGAGACCCCGGGACAGGCCTACGAGCAGTACTTC.

At least ten counts were recorded for this clonotype. The genes are TRBV7-9 and TRBJ2-7; 10 positions match TRBD2. The CDR3 extends over 15 amino acids. Per germline, CDR1 SEHNR and CDR2 FQNEAQ (reference sequence). The ends lost 4 bases at V and 4 bases at J; junction bases unmatched: 7. Written as DNA, the CDR3 is TGTGCCAGCAGCTCCCCAGCGGGAGGGCCTTACGAGCAGTACTTC. It codes for CASSSPAGGPYEQYF.

This clonotype was picked up a small number of times. V is TRBV19 and J is TRBJ2-7, with 9 bases that match TRBD2. The V gene's germline CDR1 is LNHDA and CDR2 SQIVND (reference sequence). The CDR3 runs to 15 residues. With V trimmed by 3 bases and J by 4 bases, 7 bases remained unmatched. The CDR3: CASSISGSRRYEQYF. The CDR3 nucleotides read TGTGCCAGTAGTATTAGCGGGAGTAGGAGGTACGAGCAGTACTTC.

The chain couples TRBV19 to TRBJ1-3; possibly TRBD1 for D (5 bases). Trimming took off 1 base at V and 0 bases at J, with 10 bases between the two ends. In germline, CDR1 is LNHDA, CDR2 SQIVND (reference sequence). The CDR3 runs to 16 residues. CDR3 sequence (DNA): TGTGCCAGTAGTATAGTTTTGGGGGACTCTGGAAACACCATATATTTT. This translates into CASSIVLGDSGNTIYF. Looking up the rest from reference TRBV19 and TRBJ1-3 gives the full variable domain: DGGITQSPKYLFRKEGQNVTLSCEQNLNHDAMYWYRQDPGQGLRLIYYSQIVNDFQKGDIAEGYSVSREKKESFPLTVTSAQKNPTAFYLCASSIVLGDSGNTIYFGEGSWLTVV.

CDR3 amino acids: CASSQEALAGVDEQFF. CDR3 sequence (DNA): TGCGCCAGCAGCCAAGAAGCCCTAGCGGGAGTGGATGAGCAGTTCTTC. The rearrangement joins TRBV4-3 to TRBJ2-1; 10 bases agree with TRBD2. V lost 0 bases, J lost 8 bases, and 7 bases stayed unmatched. The CDR3 is 16 residues long. Germline-derived CDR1 and CDR2 are LGHNA and YSLEER.

Comments on this clonotype: A much more abundant neighbour one base away suggests this may be a read error. The V gene is TRBV27, the J gene TRBJ1-4; weak D call: TRBD1 (5 bases). V was cut by 5 bases and J by 0 bases, with 22 bases left in between. CDR1 and CDR2 from the germline V gene are MNHEY and SMNVEV (reference sequence). This CDR3 is built from 19 residues. CDR3 nucleotide sequence: TGTGCCAGCAGTAGGGGACGGGTCACCGTTCCTACAACTAATGAAAAACTGTTTTTT. Translation gives CASSRGRVTVPTTNEKLFF.

The CDR3 coding sequence is TGTGCCAGCAGCTTTGGTAGGGGGGCCTCGGTTGAAAAACTGTTTTTT. Its translation is CASSFGRGASVEKLFF. The chain links TRBV7-2 to TRBJ1-4; D is possibly TRBD1 (6 bases). Germline CDR1 reads SGHTA; CDR2 reads FQGNSA. The germline V and J ends were trimmed by 3 bases and 7 bases, with 18 bases remaining between them. The CDR3 has 16 amino acids.

In its sample, this clonotype was seen many times. This chain connects TRBV11-2 to TRBJ2-7; D is ambiguous. Germline loops: CDR1 SGHAT, CDR2 FQNNGV. The V end lost 5 bases, the J end lost 2 bases, and 10 bases lay between the germline ends. The CDR3 runs to 13 residues. The CDR3 bases are TGTGCCAGCAGCCCAGTAGGCCCCTACGAGCAGTACTTC. Its protein is CASSPVGPYEQYF.

This clonotype appeared many times. The gene calls are TRBV20-1 and TRBJ2-4, with 8 nucleotides matching TRBD1. V shed 1 base, J shed 1 base, and the junction held 12 bases outside the gene matches. The CDR3 is 18 residues long. The germline CDR1 and CDR2 sequences are DFQATT and SNEGSKA (reference sequence). The CDR3 spells CSARGTGLGRGAKNIQYF. The CDR3 nucleotides are TGCAGTGCTAGAGGGACAGGGTTAGGTCGTGGGGCCAAAAACATTCAGTACTTC.

This clonotype was seen a handful of times. This rearrangement joins TRBV5-1 to TRBJ2-2, with 9 bases lining up with TRBD1. This CDR3 comprises 17 residues. V lost 0 bases and J lost 4; bases outside the gene matches: 7. Germline V gene lookup returns CDR1 SGHRS and CDR2 YFSETQ. CDR3 nucleotides: TGCGCCAGCAGCTTGGTGGTACAGGGGGCCGGCACCGGGGAGCTGTTTTTT. Amino acids: CASSLVVQGAGTGELFF.

V gene TRBV9 combines with J gene TRBJ2-5, with 9 bases lining up with TRBD2. V lost 6 bases, J lost 7 bases, and 10 bases stayed unmatched. Germline loops: CDR1 SGDLS, CDR2 YYNGEE. CDR3 length: 14 residues. The CDR3 protein is CASTSGTLGGTQYF. Written as DNA, the CDR3 is TGTGCCAGCACTAGCGGGACCCTAGGAGGGACCCAGTACTTC.

There are a few counts of this clonotype. This chain connects TRBV20-1 to TRBJ2-2; TRBD2 is a possible D gene (5 bases). Germline CDR1 DFQATT, CDR2 SNEGSKA (reference sequence). V lost 6 bases to trimming and J lost 0 bases, with 8 bases between them. The CDR3 is 13 residues long. The CDR3 loop reads CSATGTNTGELFF. In nucleotides, the CDR3 is TGCAGTGCCACCGGGACGAACACCGGGGAGCTGTTTTTT.